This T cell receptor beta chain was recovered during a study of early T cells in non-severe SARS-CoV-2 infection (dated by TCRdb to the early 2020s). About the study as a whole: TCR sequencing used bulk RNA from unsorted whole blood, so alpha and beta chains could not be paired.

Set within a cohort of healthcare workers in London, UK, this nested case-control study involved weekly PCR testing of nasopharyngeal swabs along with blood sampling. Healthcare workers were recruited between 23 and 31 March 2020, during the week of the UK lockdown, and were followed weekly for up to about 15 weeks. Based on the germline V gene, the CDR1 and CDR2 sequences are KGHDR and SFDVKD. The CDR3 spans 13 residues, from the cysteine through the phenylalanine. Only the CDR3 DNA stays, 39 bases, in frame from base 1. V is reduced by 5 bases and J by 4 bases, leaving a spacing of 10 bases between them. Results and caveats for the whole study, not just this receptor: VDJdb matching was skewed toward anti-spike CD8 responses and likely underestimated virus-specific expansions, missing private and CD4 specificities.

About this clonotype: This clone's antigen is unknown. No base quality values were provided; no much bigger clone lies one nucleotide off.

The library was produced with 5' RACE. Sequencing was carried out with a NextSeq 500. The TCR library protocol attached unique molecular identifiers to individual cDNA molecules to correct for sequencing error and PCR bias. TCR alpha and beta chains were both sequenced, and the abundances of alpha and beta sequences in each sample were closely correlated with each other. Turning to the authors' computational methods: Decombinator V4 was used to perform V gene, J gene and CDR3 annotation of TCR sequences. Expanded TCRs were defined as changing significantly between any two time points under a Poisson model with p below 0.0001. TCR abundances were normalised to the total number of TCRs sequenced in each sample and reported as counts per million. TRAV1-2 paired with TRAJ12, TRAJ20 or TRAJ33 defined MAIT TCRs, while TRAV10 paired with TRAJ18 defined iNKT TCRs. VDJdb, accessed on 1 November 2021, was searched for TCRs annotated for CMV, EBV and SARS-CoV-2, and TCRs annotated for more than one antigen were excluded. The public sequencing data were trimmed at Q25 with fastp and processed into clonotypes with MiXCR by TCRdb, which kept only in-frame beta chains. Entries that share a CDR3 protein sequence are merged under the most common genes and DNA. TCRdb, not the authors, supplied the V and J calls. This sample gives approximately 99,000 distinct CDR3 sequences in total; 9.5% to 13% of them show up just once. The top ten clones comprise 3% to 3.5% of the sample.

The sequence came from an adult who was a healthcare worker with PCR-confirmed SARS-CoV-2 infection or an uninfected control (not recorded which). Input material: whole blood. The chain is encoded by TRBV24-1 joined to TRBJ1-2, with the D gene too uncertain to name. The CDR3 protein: CATSAKVGYGYTF. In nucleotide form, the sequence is TGTGCCACCAGTGCGAAGGTCGGCTATGGCTACACCTTC.